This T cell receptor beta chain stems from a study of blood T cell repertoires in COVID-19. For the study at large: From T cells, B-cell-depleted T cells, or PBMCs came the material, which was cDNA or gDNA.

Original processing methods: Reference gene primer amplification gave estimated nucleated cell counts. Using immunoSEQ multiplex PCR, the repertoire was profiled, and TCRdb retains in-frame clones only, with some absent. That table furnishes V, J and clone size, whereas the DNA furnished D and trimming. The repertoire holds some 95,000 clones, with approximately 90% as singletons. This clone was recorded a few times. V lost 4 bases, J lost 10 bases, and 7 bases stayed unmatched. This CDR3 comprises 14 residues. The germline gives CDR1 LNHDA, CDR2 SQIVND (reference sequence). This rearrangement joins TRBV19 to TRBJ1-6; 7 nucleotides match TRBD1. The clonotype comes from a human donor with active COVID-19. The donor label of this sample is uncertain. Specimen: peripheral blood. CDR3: CASSTQQGRSPLHF. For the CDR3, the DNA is TGTGCCAGTAGTACCCAACAGGGGCGATCACCCCTCCACTTT.